The 32 T cell receptor beta chains presented below share a single source sample, sequenced in a study of beta chain features in type 1 diabetes. The entirety of the isolated RNA underwent reverse transcription, so expressed TCRB transcripts were sequenced. Repertoires were generated with immunoSEQ multiplex PCR, while TCRdb's copy carries only in-frame clones and drops some. The sample lists 240,000 or so clones; more than 65% were seen once. The sequenced material came from naive CD4+ T cells from blood. These receptors originate from a man aged 25-40 years in good health.

This clone was seen a few times. The same CDR3 also results from other DNA sequences found in this sample. The chain employs TRBV29-1 and TRBJ2-5; the D call may be TRBD1 or TRBD2 (5 bases each). Looked up from germline, CDR1 is SQVTM and CDR2 is ANQGSEA. The CDR3 has 12 residues. V lost 4 bases, J lost 3 bases, and 9 bases lay in between. CDR3 sequence reads: CSVGQGEETQYF. The CDR3 nucleotides read TGCAGCGTTGGGCAGGGAGAAGAGACCCAGTACTTC.

The chain joins TRBV7-2 to TRBJ2-7; D is possibly TRBD2 (5 bases). Germline CDR1 is SGHTA and CDR2 is FQGNSA. The germline V and J ends were trimmed by 4 bases and 3 bases, with 10 bases remaining between them. The CDR3 runs 13 residues. The CDR3 loop reads CASSSPSLYEQYF. The CDR3 nucleotides read TGTGCCAGCAGCTCCCCTAGCCTCTACGAGCAGTACTTC.

This clone came up a few times. The chain links TRBV29-1 to TRBJ2-7; no reliable D call. The CDR3 contains 11 residues. Per the germline V gene, CDR1 is SQVTM and CDR2 is ANQGSEA. Trimming pared 6 bases from V and 3 bases from J, leaving 9 bases between. CDR3 sequence: CSVKTGYEQYF. CDR3 nucleotides: TGCAGCGTAAAGACGGGCTACGAGCAGTACTTC.

The chain links TRBV11-2 to TRBJ2-1; 13 nucleotides match TRBD2. Germline V gene data show CDR1 as SGHAT and CDR2 as FQNNGV. V lost 5 bases and J lost 9; bases outside the gene matches: 10. The length of the CDR3 is 16 residues. The CDR3 reads CASSLRTSGGAFEQFF. In nucleotides, the CDR3 is TGTGCCAGCAGCCTACGAACTAGCGGGGGGGCATTTGAGCAGTTCTTC.

The chain couples TRBV2 to TRBJ2-7; D is undetermined. Germline V gene data show CDR1 as SNHLY and CDR2 as FYNNEI. The CDR3 is 11 amino acids. Trimming shortened V by 4 bases and J by 7 bases, and 8 bases separated the two germline ends. CDR3 sequence (DNA): TGTGCCAGCAGTGGGGTCTGGGAGCAGTACTTC. Protein: CASSGVWEQYF.

This chain joins TRBV30 and TRBJ2-3, with a possible D match to TRBD1 (6 bases). V was shortened by 3 bases and J by 0 bases, with 16 bases between the two germline ends. This CDR3 has 16 residues. Germline-derived CDR1 and CDR2 are GTSNPN and SVGIG (reference sequence). Here the CDR3 reads CAWSLLSGTSTDTQYF. In nucleotides, the CDR3 is TGTGCCTGGAGCCTGCTCTCCGGGACAAGCACAGATACGCAGTATTTT. Using reference TRBV30 and TRBJ2-3 for the parts outside the CDR3, the full variable domain is SQTIHQWPATLVQPVGSPLSLECTVEGTSNPNLYWYRQAAGRGLQLLFYSVGIGQISSEVPQNLSASRPQDRQFILSSKKLLLSDSGFYLCAWSLLSGTSTDTQYFGPGTRLTVL.

The chain uses TRBV7-9 and TRBJ2-5, with D tentatively TRBD2 (6 bases). The CDR3 consists of 15 residues. V was trimmed by 5 bases and J by 1 base, leaving 14 bases between them. Germline V gene lookup returns CDR1 SEHNR and CDR2 FQNEAQ (reference sequence). This CDR3 is CASSRRAVSQETQYF. The DNA of the CDR3 is TGTGCCAGCAGCCGGAGGGCCGTCAGCCAAGAGACCCAGTACTTC.

The chain is built from TRBV30 and TRBJ1-1, with 12 bases matching TRBD1. The CDR3 loop spans 16 amino acids. Germline V gene data show CDR1 as GTSNPN and CDR2 as SVGIG (reference sequence). Trimming removed 3 bases from V and 6 bases from J; junction bases left unmatched: 11. This chain's CDR3 is CAWSSNPGQGAAEAFF. The DNA for the CDR3 is TGTGCCTGGAGCTCCAACCCGGGACAGGGGGCTGCTGAAGCTTTCTTT.

This chain connects TRBV5-1 to TRBJ1-2, with D unresolved. Germline assignment: CDR1 SGHRS and CDR2 YFSETQ. The ends were cut back, 0 bases at V and 8 bases at J, with 11 bases in the middle. The CDR3 has 13 amino acids. This chain's CDR3 is CASSLDRLSGYTF. The CDR3 DNA reads as TGCGCCAGCAGCTTGGATCGGCTAAGCGGCTACACCTTC.

This sequence joins TRBV6-6 and TRBJ2-1; 9 bases match TRBD2. Germline loops: CDR1 MNHNY, CDR2 SVGAGI (reference sequence). V was pared by 6 bases and J by 7 bases, with 10 bases of the junction left unmatched. The CDR3 runs 15 residues. The CDR3 loop reads CASRNLIAGANEQFF. The CDR3 DNA reads TGTGCCAGCAGGAATCTCATAGCGGGGGCTAATGAGCAGTTCTTC.

For this clone: This same CDR3 is encoded by further DNA sequences in the sample. The chain recombines TRBV15 with TRBJ2-2; D gene unclear. V was shortened by 1 base and J by 6 bases, with 3 bases between the two germline ends. The CDR3 covers 12 residues. Germline V gene data show CDR1 as LNHNV and CDR2 as YYDKDF (reference sequence). In DNA form, the CDR3 reads TGTGCCACCAGCAGAGTGGCCGGGGAGCTGTTTTTT. This gives the protein CATSRVAGELFF.

The chain carries TRBV30 and TRBJ2-3; 7 nucleotides align to TRBD1. Trimming removed 3 bases from V and 1 base from J; junction bases left unmatched: 4. The CDR3 runs 14 residues. The germline V gene has CDR1 GTSNPN and CDR2 SVGIG (reference sequence). The CDR3 here is CAWRRQGGTDTQYF. The CDR3 region has the DNA TGTGCCTGGAGGAGGCAGGGGGGCACAGATACGCAGTATTTT.

The chain joins TRBV19 to TRBJ2-1, with D tentatively TRBD2 (6 bases). The germline V gene has CDR1 LNHDA and CDR2 SQIVND (reference sequence). The CDR3 is 15 amino acids. Between the trimmed V and J ends, which lost 8 bases and 8 bases, there was a span of 22 bases. The CDR3 coding sequence is TGTGCCAGTCACAATGGGCTAGCGAGGAGGGATGAGCAGTTCTTC. This gives the protein CASHNGLARRDEQFF.

The chain couples TRBV19 to TRBJ2-5, with 8 bases aligning to TRBD1. The germline V gene has CDR1 LNHDA and CDR2 SQIVND (reference sequence). There are 13 residues in the CDR3. J was trimmed by 1 base and V by 6 bases; bases with no gene match: 1. CDR3 loop: CASRTGAQETQYF. DNA for the CDR3: TGTGCCAGTAGGACAGGGGCCCAAGAGACCCAGTACTTC.

CDR3 in DNA: TGCAGCGTTAGAGGACAGAGTAACTATGGCTACACCTTC. Translating gives CSVRGQSNYGYTF. The chain employs TRBV29-1 and TRBJ1-2, with a weak D call TRBD1 (6 bases). With 5 bases removed from V and 1 base from J, the gap between germline ends came to 11 bases. This CDR3 contains 13 residues. The germline V gene has CDR1 SQVTM and CDR2 ANQGSEA.

The chain joins TRBV30 to TRBJ2-7; the match to TRBD1 covers 8 bases. The CDR3 loop spans 12 amino acids. Losses at the gene ends were 4 bases for V and 3 bases for J; bases not matched to a gene: 2. CDR1 GTSNPN and CDR2 SVGIG come from the germline V gene (reference sequence). In DNA form, the CDR3 reads TGTGCCTGGAACAGGGGGTACTACGAGCAGTACTTC. It is translated as CAWNRGYYEQYF.

This rearrangement joins TRBV18 to TRBJ2-3; the match to TRBD2 covers 12 bases. V gave up 1 base and J gave up 0 bases; unmatched junction bases: 5. There are 18 residues in the CDR3. Germline V lookup: CDR1 KGHSH, CDR2 LQKENI. The CDR3, as DNA: TGTGCCAGCTCACCACGTCTAGCGGGAGGGCTTAGCACAGATACGCAGTATTTT. Its translation is CASSPRLAGGLSTDTQYF. Together with reference TRBV18 and TRBJ2-3, the CDR3 gives the full variable domain: NAGVMQNPRHLVRRRGQEARLRCSPMKGHSHVYWYRQLPEEGLKFMVYLQKENIIDESGMPKERFSAEFPKEGPSILRIQQVVRGDSAAYFCASSPRLAGGLSTDTQYFGPGTRLTVL.

The rearrangement links TRBV7-9 to TRBJ1-2, with D possibly matching TRBD1 (5 bases). V lost 1 base to trimming and J lost 7 bases, with 13 bases between them. CDR3 length: 14 residues. Germline assignment: CDR1 SEHNR and CDR2 FQNEAQ (reference sequence). The CDR3 DNA reads as TGTGCCAGCAGCTTAGGTATGGGGGAAGCTGGCTACACCTTC. Its protein product is CASSLGMGEAGYTF. The full variable domain, completed using reference TRBV7-9 and TRBJ1-2, is DTGVSQNPRHKITKRGQNVTFRCDPISEHNRLYWYRQTLGQGPEFLTYFQNEAQLEKSRLLSDRFSAERPKGSFSTLEIQRTEQGDSAMYLCASSLGMGEAGYTFGSGTRLTVV.

This clone was seen a few times. CDR3 residues: CAISDTFNSPLHF. CDR3 coding DNA: TGTGCCATCAGTGACACGTTTAATTCACCCCTCCACTTT. The gene calls are TRBV10-3 and TRBJ1-6, with D uncertain. Deletions cut 3 bases from V and 6 bases from J, with 6 bases between. Germline V gives CDR1 ENHRY, CDR2 SYGVKD. CDR3 size: 13 residues.

This chain uses TRBV5-1 with TRBJ1-1; no firm D call. Germline assignment: CDR1 SGHRS and CDR2 YFSETQ. The CDR3 contains 14 residues. V was clipped by 6 bases and J by 0 bases, with 12 bases between them. The CDR3 DNA reads TGCGCCAGCAACCCCGACGGGATGAACACTGAAGCTTTCTTT. This gives the protein CASNPDGMNTEAFF. The full variable domain, rest sourced from reference TRBV5-1 and TRBJ1-1, is KAGVTQTPRYLIKTRGQQVTLSCSPISGHRSVSWYQQTPGQGLQFLFEYFSETQRNKGNFPGRFSGRQFSNSRSEMNVSTLELGDSALYLCASNPDGMNTEAFFGQGTRLTVV.

V usage is TRBV9 and J usage is TRBJ1-5, with D possibly matching TRBD1 (6 bases). Trimming stripped 8 bases from V and 5 bases from J, with 14 bases between. Germline V gene lookup returns CDR1 SGDLS and CDR2 YYNGEE. CDR3 length equals 13 residues. CDR3 sequence reads: CASAQGFDQPQHF. CDR3 sequence (DNA): TGTGCCAGTGCACAGGGTTTTGATCAGCCCCAGCATTTT.

This clone showed up just once. The V call is TRBV7-9, the J call TRBJ2-7; TRBD2 is a possible D gene (5 bases). Deletions cut 0 bases from V and 2 bases from J, with 11 bases between. The germline V gene encodes CDR1 SEHNR and CDR2 FQNEAQ (reference sequence). This CDR3 spans 15 amino acids. The CDR3: CASSLAPGIAYEQYF. CDR3 nucleotides: TGTGCCAGCAGCTTAGCCCCGGGGATCGCCTACGAGCAGTACTTC.

This sequence joins TRBV19 and TRBJ2-7; TRBD1 matches at 12 bases. This CDR3 comprises 16 residues. The J segment lost 3 bases and the V segment lost 5 bases, leaving 8 bases of the junction unmatched. From germline, CDR1 is LNHDA and CDR2 SQIVND (reference sequence). The CDR3 here is CASSPHRDRGRYEQYF. The CDR3 DNA follows: TGTGCCAGTAGTCCTCACCGGGACAGGGGGCGCTACGAGCAGTACTTC.

This chain connects TRBV29-1 to TRBJ2-1; D call uncertain. The germline V and J ends were trimmed by 8 bases and 0 bases, with 14 bases remaining between them. Germline V CDR1 and CDR2: SQVTM, ANQGSEA. The length of the CDR3 is 14 residues. In nucleotides, the CDR3 is TGCAGCACAACCCTAATGAGCTCCTACAATGAGCAGTTCTTC. Encoded protein: CSTTLMSSYNEQFF.

The chain has TRBV4-3 and TRBJ2-1, with 8 nucleotides matching TRBD2. This CDR3 is built from 17 residues. Losses at the gene ends were 0 bases for V and 5 bases for J; bases not matched to a gene: 9. Germline CDR1 LGHNA, CDR2 YSLEER. The CDR3 region is CASSQDLVAGLNNEQFF. The DNA of the CDR3 is TGCGCCAGCAGCCAAGATCTAGTAGCGGGGCTAAACAATGAGCAGTTCTTC.

About this clone: Other DNA sequences in the same sample also yield this CDR3. V and J are TRBV29-1 and TRBJ2-4; D uncertain. The CDR3 spans 13 residues. The germline CDR1 and CDR2 sequences are SQVTM and ANQGSEA. The ends were cut back, 1 base at V and 4 bases at J, with 8 bases in the middle. CDR3 amino acids: CSVEGRQKNIQYF. For the CDR3, the DNA is TGCAGCGTTGAAGGTCGGCAGAAAAACATTCAGTACTTC.

The chain joins TRBV30 to TRBJ1-5; D uncertain. V was shortened by 1 base and J by 7 bases, with 11 bases between the two germline ends. Germline lookup yields CDR1 GTSNPN and CDR2 SVGIG (reference sequence). The CDR3 totals 13 residues. CDR3 protein: CAWSGQAEQPQHF. In DNA form, the CDR3 reads TGTGCCTGGAGTGGTCAGGCCGAACAGCCCCAGCATTTT. The full variable domain, with the rest looked up from reference TRBV30 and TRBJ1-5, is SQTIHQWPATLVQPVGSPLSLECTVEGTSNPNLYWYRQAAGRGLQLLFYSVGIGQISSEVPQNLSASRPQDRQFILSSKKLLLSDSGFYLCAWSGQAEQPQHFGDGTRLSIL.

This chain links TRBV6-6 with TRBJ2-7; D is unclear. V shed 0 bases and J shed 6 bases, with 12 bases lying between them. CDR1 MNHNY and CDR2 SVGAGI come from the germline V gene (reference sequence). This CDR3 has 14 amino acids. CDR3 sequence reads: CASSYSPPVIEQYF. Here the CDR3 DNA reads TGTGCCAGCAGTTACTCCCCCCCAGTTATCGAGCAGTACTTC.

V usage is TRBV4-3 and J usage is TRBJ2-6, with unresolved D. CDR3 length: 13 amino acids. CDR1 and CDR2 from the germline V gene are LGHNA and YSLEER. Between the trimmed V and J ends, which lost 7 bases and 4 bases, there was a span of 8 bases. The CDR3 protein is CASTKSGANVLTF. DNA for the CDR3: TGCGCCAGCACGAAAAGCGGGGCCAACGTCCTGACTTTC.

The V gene is TRBV29-1, the J gene TRBJ2-5; D not resolved. Trimming cost V 4 bases and J 3 bases, with 12 bases left between them. The CDR3 contains 13 residues. The germline CDR1 and CDR2 sequences are SQVTM and ANQGSEA. CDR3 coding DNA: TGCAGCGTTGCCCTGCGCACGAAAGAGACCCAGTACTTC. Amino acids: CSVALRTKETQYF.

The chain has TRBV11-2 and TRBJ2-2; no firm D call. Germline V lookup: CDR1 SGHAT, CDR2 FQNNGV. Between the trimmed V and J ends, which lost 2 bases and 6 bases, there was a span of 4 bases. This CDR3 is built from 12 residues. Written as DNA, the CDR3 is TGTGCCAGCAGCTTATTCGCCGGGGAGCTGTTTTTT. The encoded protein is CASSLFAGELFF.

CDR3 residues: CASSQTSLDYTF. Written as DNA, the CDR3 is TGTGCCAGCAGCCAAACAAGCCTTGACTACACCTTC. This chain links TRBV4-2 with TRBJ1-2; D is unresolved. Germline V gene sequence: CDR1 LGHNA, CDR2 YNFKEQ. The germline V and J ends were trimmed by 2 bases and 10 bases, with 11 bases remaining between them. There are 12 residues in the CDR3.